These 4 T cell receptor beta chains share one sample of origin, sequenced in a study of tissue T cells after allogeneic stem cell transplantation. TCRdb's copy holds only in-frame clones and misses some; the assay was immunoSEQ multiplex PCR. The table shows 650 to 900 clones, with 60% to 75% occurring only once. The sample comprised gut tissue. The source of these receptors is a female BALB/c mouse in good health. The mouse line has the MHC haplotype H2-d.

As to this clone: Genes and germline come from the mouse. The read finishes 1 residue shy of the CDR3 end, and the germline J gene is used to complete it. This rearrangement joins TRBV29 to TRBJ1-3; maybe TRBD1 (5 bases). Germline V CDR1 and CDR2: MSHET, SYDVDS. Trimming left V 2 bases short and J 0 bases short, with 5 bases between. The CDR3 has 14 amino acids. The sequenced CDR3 bases are TGTGCTAGCAGTTTAGGGGGTTCTGGAAATACGCTCTAT. Translating gives CASSLGGSGNTLY. The full CDR3 is CASSLGGSGNTLYF. Drawing the rest from reference TRBV29 and TRBJ1-3, the complete variable domain is DMKVTQMPRYLIKRMGENVLLECGQDMSHETMYWYRQDPGLGLQLIYISYDVDSNSEGDIPKGYRVSRKKREHFSLILDSAKTNQTSVYFCASSLGGSGNTLYFGEGSRLIVV.

As regards this clone: The gene symbols are mouse symbols. Coverage ceases 1 residue before the CDR3 finishes, and the germline J gene fills in the end. The V gene is TRBV16, the J gene TRBJ2-5; D uncertain. The V and J ends lost 0 bases and 5 bases respectively, with 3 bases between them. The CDR3 runs 12 residues. CDR1 and CDR2 from the germline V gene are SGHSA and FRNQAP. This CDR3 reads CASSLDLDTQYF. The DNA read from the CDR3 is TGTGCAAGCAGCTTAGATCTAGACACCCAGTAC.

As for this clone: Gene labels here are mouse ones. Coverage ceases 1 residue before the CDR3 finishes, and the germline J gene fills in the end. This chain uses TRBV13-2 with TRBJ2-7; 10 positions match TRBD2. The CDR3 is 12 residues long. From germline, CDR1 is NNHNN and CDR2 SYGAGS (reference sequence). V dropped 7 bases and J dropped 3; count of bases not matched to a gene: 1. The part of the CDR3 DNA that was read is TGTGCCAGCCACTGGGGGGGCTATGAACAGTAC. Translation gives CASHWGGYEQY. In full, the CDR3 reads CASHWGGYEQYF.

Notes on this clone: Gene labels here are mouse ones. The CDR3 goes on 1 residue after the read ends, and that part is filled in from the germline J gene. The J gene is TRBJ2-5, the V gene TRBV3; 7 bases match TRBD2. This CDR3 is built from 14 residues. CDR1 and CDR2 from the germline V gene are SNHLY and FYNGKV (reference sequence). V shed 2 bases, J shed 2 bases, and the junction held 1 base outside the gene matches. This chain's CDR3 is CASSLMGGQDTQYF. The sequenced CDR3 bases are TGTGCCAGCAGCTTAATGGGGGGCCAAGACACCCAGTAC.